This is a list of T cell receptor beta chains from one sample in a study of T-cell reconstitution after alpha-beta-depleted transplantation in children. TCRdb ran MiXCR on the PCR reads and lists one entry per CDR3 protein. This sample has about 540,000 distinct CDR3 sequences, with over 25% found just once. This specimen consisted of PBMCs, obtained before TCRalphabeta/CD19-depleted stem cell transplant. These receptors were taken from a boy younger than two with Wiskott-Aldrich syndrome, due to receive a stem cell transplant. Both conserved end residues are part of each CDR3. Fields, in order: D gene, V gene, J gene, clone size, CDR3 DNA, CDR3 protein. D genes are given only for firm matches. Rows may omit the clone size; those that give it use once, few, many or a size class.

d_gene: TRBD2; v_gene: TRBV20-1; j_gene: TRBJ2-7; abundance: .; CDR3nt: TGCAGTGCCTTACTAGCGGGAGGGCGCTACGAGCAGTACTTC; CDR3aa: CSALLAGGRYEQYF
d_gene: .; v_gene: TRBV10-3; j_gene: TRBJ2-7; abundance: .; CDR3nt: TGTGCCATCAGGACGACAGAAGGGTACGAGCAGTACTTC; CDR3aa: CAIRTTEGYEQYF
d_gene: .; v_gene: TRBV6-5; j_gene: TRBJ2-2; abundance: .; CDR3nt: TGTGCCAGCAGTTACTCGATTTCAGCTCTCCGGGAGCTGTTTTTT; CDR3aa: CASSYSISALRELFF
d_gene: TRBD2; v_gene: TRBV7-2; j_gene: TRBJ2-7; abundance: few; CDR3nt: TGTGCCAGCAGCTTAGTGTCTAGCGGGAGATACGAGCAGTACTTC; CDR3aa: CASSLVSSGRYEQYF
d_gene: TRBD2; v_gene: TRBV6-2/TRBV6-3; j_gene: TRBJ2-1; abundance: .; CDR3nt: TGTGCCAGCAGTTACTACTTAGCGGGAGACGGCAATGAGCAGTTCTTC; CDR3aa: CASSYYLAGDGNEQFF
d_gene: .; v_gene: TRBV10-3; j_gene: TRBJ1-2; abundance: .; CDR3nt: TGTGCCATCGGAGGGCAGGACTATGGCTACACCTTC; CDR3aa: CAIGGQDYGYTF
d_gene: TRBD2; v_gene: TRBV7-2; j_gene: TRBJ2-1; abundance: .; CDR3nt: TGTGCCAGCAGCTTAGTCTCTAGCGGGAAACCCGAGCAGTTCTTC; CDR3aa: CASSLVSSGKPEQFF
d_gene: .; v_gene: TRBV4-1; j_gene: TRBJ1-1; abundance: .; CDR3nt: TGCGCCAGCAGCCTACGACAAGTAGACACTGAAGCTTTCTTT; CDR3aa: CASSLRQVDTEAFF
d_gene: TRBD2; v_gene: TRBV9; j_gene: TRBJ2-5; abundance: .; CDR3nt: TGTGCCAGCAGTGGTAGCGGGAGGGGTGGAGAGACCCAGTACTTC; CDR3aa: CASSGSGRGGETQYF
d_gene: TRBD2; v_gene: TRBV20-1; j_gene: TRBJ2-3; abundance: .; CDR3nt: TGCAGTGCTAGAATTTTCGAGGGAGGGGCAGATACGCAGTATTTT; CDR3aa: CSARIFEGGADTQYF
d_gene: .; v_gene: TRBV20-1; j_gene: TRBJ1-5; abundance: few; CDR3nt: TGCAGTGCTATCGGGCCGGGCAGGGAATCATTTTATAGCAATCAGCCCCAGCATTTT; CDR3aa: CSAIGPGRESFYSNQPQHF
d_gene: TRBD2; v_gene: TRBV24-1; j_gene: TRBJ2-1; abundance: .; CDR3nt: TGTGCCACCAGTGATCTAGCGGGAGGGTACAATGAGCAGTTCTTC; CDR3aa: CATSDLAGGYNEQFF
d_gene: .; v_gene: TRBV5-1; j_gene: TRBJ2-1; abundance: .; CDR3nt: TGCGCCAGCAGCTTGGACCCTCCCTGGGACAATGAGCAGTTCTTC; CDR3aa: CASSLDPPWDNEQFF
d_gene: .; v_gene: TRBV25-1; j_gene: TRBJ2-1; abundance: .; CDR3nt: TGTGCCAGCAGGCCCCCCGGCAGCCACAATGAGCAGTTCTTC; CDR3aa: CASRPPGSHNEQFF
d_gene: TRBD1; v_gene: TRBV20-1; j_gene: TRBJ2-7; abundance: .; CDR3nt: TGCAGTGCTAGGACAGGGGTCCACTACGAGCAGTACTTC; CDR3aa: CSARTGVHYEQYF
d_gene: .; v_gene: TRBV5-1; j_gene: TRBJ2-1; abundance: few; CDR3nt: TGCGCCAGCAGCTTTAACCCTCCTCTTGGGGATGAGCAGTTCTTC; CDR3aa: CASSFNPPLGDEQFF